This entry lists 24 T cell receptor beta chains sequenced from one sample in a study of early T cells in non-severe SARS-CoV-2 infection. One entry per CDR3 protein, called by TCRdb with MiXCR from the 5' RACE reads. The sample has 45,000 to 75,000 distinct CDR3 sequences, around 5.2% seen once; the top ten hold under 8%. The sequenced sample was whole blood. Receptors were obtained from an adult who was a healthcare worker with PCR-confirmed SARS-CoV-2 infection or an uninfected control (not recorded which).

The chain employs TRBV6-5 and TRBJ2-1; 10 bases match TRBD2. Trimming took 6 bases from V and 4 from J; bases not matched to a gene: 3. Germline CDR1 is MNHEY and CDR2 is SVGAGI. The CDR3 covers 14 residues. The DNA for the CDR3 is TGTGCCAGCAGCCGGACTAGCGGTTACAATGAGCAGTTCTTC. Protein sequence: CASSRTSGYNEQFF.

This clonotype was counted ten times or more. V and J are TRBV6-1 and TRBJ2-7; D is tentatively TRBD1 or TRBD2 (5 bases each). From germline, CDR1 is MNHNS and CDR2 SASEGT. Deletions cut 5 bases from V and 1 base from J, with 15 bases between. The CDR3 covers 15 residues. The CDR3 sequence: CASSRDDPGSYEQYF. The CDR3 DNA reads TGTGCCAGCAGTCGGGACGACCCGGGGTCCTACGAGCAGTACTTC.

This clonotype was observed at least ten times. The CDR3 loop reads CASSGSLGHQPQHF. The CDR3 DNA follows: TGTGCCAGCAGCGGCAGCCTAGGGCATCAGCCCCAGCATTTT. The rearrangement links TRBV7-2 to TRBJ1-5; no reliable D call. The CDR3 contains 14 residues. V dropped 5 bases and J dropped 5 bases, with 13 bases sitting between them. Germline CDR1 SGHTA, CDR2 FQGNSA.

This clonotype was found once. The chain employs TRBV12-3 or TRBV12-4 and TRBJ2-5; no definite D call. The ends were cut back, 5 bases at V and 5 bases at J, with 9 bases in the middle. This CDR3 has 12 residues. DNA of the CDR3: TGTGCCAGCAGTCACCCCGAGGAGACCCAGTACTTC. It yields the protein CASSHPEETQYF.

The DNA of the CDR3 is TGTGCCAGCAGCTTTCAGCGGGGGGCCCAAGAGACCCAGTACTTC. This gives the protein CASSFQRGAQETQYF. The gene calls are TRBV7-2 and TRBJ2-5, with TRBD2 matching over 9 bases. J lost 1 base, V lost 3 bases, and 3 bases had no gene match. The CDR3 consists of 15 residues. Looked up from germline, CDR1 is SGHTA and CDR2 is FQGNSA.

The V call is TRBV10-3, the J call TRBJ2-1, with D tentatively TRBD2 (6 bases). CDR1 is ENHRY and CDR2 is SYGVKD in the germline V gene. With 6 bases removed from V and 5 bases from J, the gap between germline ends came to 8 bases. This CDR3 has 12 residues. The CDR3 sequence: CAIRGLHNEQFF. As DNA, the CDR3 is TGTGCCATCAGGGGACTTCACAATGAGCAGTTCTTC.

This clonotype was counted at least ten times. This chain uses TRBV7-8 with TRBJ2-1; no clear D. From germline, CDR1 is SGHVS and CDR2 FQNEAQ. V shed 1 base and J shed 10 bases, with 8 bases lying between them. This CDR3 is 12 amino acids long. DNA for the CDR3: TGTGCCAGCAGCTTAGGGGGTAGAGAGCAGTTCTTC. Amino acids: CASSLGGREQFF.

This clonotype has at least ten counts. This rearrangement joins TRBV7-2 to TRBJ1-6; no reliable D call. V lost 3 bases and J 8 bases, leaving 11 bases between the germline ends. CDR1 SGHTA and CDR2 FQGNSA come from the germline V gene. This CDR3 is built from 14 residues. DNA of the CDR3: TGTGCCAGCAGCTTGAGTCTAGTCTATTCACCCCTCCACTTT. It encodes CASSLSLVYSPLHF.

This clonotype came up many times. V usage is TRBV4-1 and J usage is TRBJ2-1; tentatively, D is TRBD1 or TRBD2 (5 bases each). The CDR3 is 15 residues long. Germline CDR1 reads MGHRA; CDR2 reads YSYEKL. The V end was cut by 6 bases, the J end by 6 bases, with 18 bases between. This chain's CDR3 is CASRLLGEIGNEQFF. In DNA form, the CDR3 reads TGCGCCAGCAGACTCCTGGGGGAAATTGGCAATGAGCAGTTCTTC.

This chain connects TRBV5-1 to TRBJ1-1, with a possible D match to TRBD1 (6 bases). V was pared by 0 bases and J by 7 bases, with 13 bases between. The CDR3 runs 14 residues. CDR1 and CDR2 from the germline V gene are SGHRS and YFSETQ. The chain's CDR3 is CASSLEAGEDEAFF. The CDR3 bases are TGCGCCAGCAGCTTGGAAGCAGGGGAGGATGAAGCTTTCTTT.

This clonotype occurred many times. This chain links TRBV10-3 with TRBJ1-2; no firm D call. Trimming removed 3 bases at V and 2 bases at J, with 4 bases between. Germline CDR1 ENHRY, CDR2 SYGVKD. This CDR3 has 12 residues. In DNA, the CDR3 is TGTGCCATCAGTGACGACAACTATGGCTACACCTTC. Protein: CAISDDNYGYTF.

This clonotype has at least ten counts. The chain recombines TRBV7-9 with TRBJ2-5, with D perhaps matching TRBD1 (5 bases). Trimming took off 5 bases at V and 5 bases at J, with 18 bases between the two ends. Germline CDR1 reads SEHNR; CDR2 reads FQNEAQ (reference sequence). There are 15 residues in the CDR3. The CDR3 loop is CASSPKRRVTETQYF. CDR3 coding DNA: TGTGCCAGCAGCCCGAAGCGCAGGGTGACGGAGACCCAGTACTTC.

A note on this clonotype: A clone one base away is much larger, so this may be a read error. The chain's CDR3 is CASSLGLESEQYF. The CDR3 DNA is TGTGCCAGCAGTTTGGGACTAGAATCCGAGCAGTACTTC. The rearrangement uses TRBV12-3 or TRBV12-4 and TRBJ2-7; 8 nucleotides align to TRBD2. The CDR3 is 13 residues long. The V gene end was trimmed by 3 bases and the J gene end by 6 bases; junction bases not matched to a gene: 4.

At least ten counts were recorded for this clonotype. The CDR3 DNA sequence: TGTGCCAGCAGTTCCCTCCCCGCGGGACTAGGGCCCCTGGATACGCAGTATTTT. As protein: CASSSLPAGLGPLDTQYF. The chain links TRBV6-6 to TRBJ2-3, with 8 bases matching TRBD2. Germline CDR1 and CDR2: MNHNY and SVGAGI (reference sequence). Trimming took 4 bases from V and 6 from J; bases not matched to a gene: 18. This CDR3 region has 18 residues.

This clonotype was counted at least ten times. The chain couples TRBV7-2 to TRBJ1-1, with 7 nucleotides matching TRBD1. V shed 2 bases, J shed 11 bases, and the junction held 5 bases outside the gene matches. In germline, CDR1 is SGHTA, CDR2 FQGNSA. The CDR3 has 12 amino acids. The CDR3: CASSLRLGGAFF. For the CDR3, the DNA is TGTGCCAGCAGCTTACGATTAGGGGGCGCTTTCTTT.

The CDR3 reads CASSYLARPWTDYSGANVLTF. CDR3 in DNA: TGTGCCAGCAGTTACCTCGCCCGCCCATGGACGGATTACTCTGGGGCCAACGTCCTGACTTTC. The J gene is TRBJ2-6, the V gene TRBV6-2 or TRBV6-3; D unclear. This CDR3 has 21 amino acids. Germline assignment: CDR1 MNHEY and CDR2 SVGEGT. With 2 bases removed from V and 0 bases from J, the gap between germline ends came to 23 bases.

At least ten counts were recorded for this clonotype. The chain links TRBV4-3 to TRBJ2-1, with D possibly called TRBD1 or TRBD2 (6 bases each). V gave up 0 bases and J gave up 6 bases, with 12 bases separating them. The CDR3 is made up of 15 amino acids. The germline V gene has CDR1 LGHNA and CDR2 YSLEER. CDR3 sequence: CASSQDGGRGNEQFF. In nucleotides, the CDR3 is TGCGCCAGCAGCCAAGATGGGGGGCGGGGCAATGAGCAGTTCTTC.

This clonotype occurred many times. CDR3 DNA: TGCAGCGGGGGACAGAGCATGAACACCGGGGAGCTGTTTTTT. This gives the protein CSGGQSMNTGELFF. V usage is TRBV29-1 and J usage is TRBJ2-2; 7 positions agree with TRBD1. CDR3 length equals 14 residues. V lost 7 bases, J lost 1 base, and 6 bases stayed unmatched. The germline CDR1 and CDR2 sequences are SQVTM and ANQGSEA.

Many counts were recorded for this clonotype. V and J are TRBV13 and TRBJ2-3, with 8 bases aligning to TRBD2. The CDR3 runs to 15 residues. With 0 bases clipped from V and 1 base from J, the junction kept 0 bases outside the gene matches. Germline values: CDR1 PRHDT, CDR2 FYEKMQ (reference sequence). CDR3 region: CASSLGTSGTDTQYF. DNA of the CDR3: TGTGCCAGCAGCTTAGGGACTAGCGGCACAGATACGCAGTATTTT.

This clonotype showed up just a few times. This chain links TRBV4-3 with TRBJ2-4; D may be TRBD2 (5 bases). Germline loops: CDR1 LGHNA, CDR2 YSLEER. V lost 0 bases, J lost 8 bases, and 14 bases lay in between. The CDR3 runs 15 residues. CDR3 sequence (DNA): TGCGCCAGCAGCCAAGATGGTGAGGGTATGGACATTCAGTACTTC. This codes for CASSQDGEGMDIQYF.

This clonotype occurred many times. The DNA of the CDR3 is TGTGCCAGCAGTTTAGCAGAGCTCCCTGAGCAGTACTTC. This gives the protein CASSLAELPEQYF. The J gene is TRBJ2-7, the V gene TRBV12-3 or TRBV12-4; no definite D call. V was shortened by 0 bases and J by 7 bases, with 10 bases between the two germline ends. The CDR3 consists of 13 residues.

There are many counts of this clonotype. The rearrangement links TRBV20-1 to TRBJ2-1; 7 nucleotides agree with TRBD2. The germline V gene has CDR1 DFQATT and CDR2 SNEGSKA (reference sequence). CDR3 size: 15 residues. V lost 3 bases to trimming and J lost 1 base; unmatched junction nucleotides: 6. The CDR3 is CSARSGEGSYNEQFF. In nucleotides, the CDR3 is TGCAGTGCTAGGAGCGGGGAGGGGTCCTACAATGAGCAGTTCTTC.

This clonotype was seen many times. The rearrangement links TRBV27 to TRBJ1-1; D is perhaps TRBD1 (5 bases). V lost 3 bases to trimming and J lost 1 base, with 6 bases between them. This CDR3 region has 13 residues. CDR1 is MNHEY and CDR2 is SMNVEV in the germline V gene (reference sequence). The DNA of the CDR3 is TGTGCCAGCAGTTTCACAGGGAACACTGAAGCTTTCTTT. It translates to CASSFTGNTEAFF.

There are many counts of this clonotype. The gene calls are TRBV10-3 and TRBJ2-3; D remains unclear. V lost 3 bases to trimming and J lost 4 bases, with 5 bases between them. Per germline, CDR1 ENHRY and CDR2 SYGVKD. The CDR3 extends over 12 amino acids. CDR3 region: CAISESADTQYF. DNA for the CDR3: TGTGCCATCAGTGAATCTGCAGATACGCAGTATTTT.